The 24 T cell receptor beta chains below were found in one sample sequenced in a study of blood T cell repertoires in COVID-19. Using immunoSEQ multiplex PCR, the repertoire was profiled, and TCRdb retains in-frame clones only, with some absent. This table has hundreds of thousands of clones, approximately 80% appearing once. Sequences were obtained from peripheral blood. The receptors were gathered from a woman aged 45 to 65 with acute or convalescent COVID-19.

The V gene is TRBV7-9, the J gene TRBJ2-7; perhaps TRBD1 as D (6 bases). The CDR3 extends over 16 amino acids. V lost 5 bases and J lost 2, with 19 bases in between. Germline assignment: CDR1 SEHNR and CDR2 FQNEAQ (reference sequence). CDR3 residues: CASSGGRTAITYEQYF. CDR3 DNA: TGTGCCAGCAGCGGGGGACGGACAGCCATAACCTACGAGCAGTACTTC.

The chain joins TRBV5-1 to TRBJ2-3; 7 bases align to TRBD1. The germline CDR1 and CDR2 sequences are SGHRS and YFSETQ. J was trimmed by 5 bases and V by 2 bases; bases with no gene match: 11. CDR3 length: 16 residues. The CDR3: CASSFQGVTGIDTQYF. Here the CDR3 DNA reads TGCGCCAGCAGCTTCCAGGGGGTTACGGGAATAGATACGCAGTATTTT. The entire variable domain, with the rest obtained from reference TRBV5-1 and TRBJ2-3, is as follows: KAGVTQTPRYLIKTRGQQVTLSCSPISGHRSVSWYQQTPGQGLQFLFEYFSETQRNKGNFPGRFSGRQFSNSRSEMNVSTLELGDSALYLCASSFQGVTGIDTQYFGPGTRLTVL.

J is TRBJ1-1 and V is TRBV6-1; D may be TRBD1 (6 bases). V was pared by 1 base and J by 3 bases, with 12 bases between. Germline-derived CDR1 and CDR2 are MNHNS and SASEGT. The CDR3 extends over 15 amino acids. CDR3 in amino acids: CASSEVEGGYTEAFF. CDR3 in DNA: TGTGCCAGCAGTGAAGTAGAGGGGGGGTACACTGAAGCTTTCTTT.

This clone has only a few counts. In DNA, the CDR3 is TGTGCTAGTGGTTTAGGGGGAGACCAGCCCCAGCATTTT. This gives the protein CASGLGGDQPQHF. The chain recombines TRBV12-5 with TRBJ1-5; tentatively, D is TRBD1 (6 bases). In germline, CDR1 is LGHNT, CDR2 FRNRAP. CDR3 size: 13 residues. With 3 bases removed from V and 7 bases from J, the gap between germline ends came to 10 bases.

This clone was picked up a small number of times. The gene calls are TRBV18 and TRBJ1-1; D is unresolved. The V end was cut by 6 bases, the J end by 4 bases, with 15 bases between. This CDR3 has 14 residues. Germline CDR1 KGHSH, CDR2 LQKENI. CDR3 protein: CASSLRVLGTEAFF. The CDR3 coding sequence is TGTGCCAGCTCCTTGCGGGTGTTAGGCACTGAAGCTTTCTTT.

The genes are TRBV4-1 and TRBJ1-1, with unresolved D. The V gene lost 0 bases and the J gene lost 6 bases, with 11 bases spanning the gap. The CDR3 is 14 amino acids. Germline loops: CDR1 MGHRA, CDR2 YSYEKL. CDR3 sequence reads: CASSQEFRGAEAFF. As DNA, the CDR3 is TGCGCCAGCAGCCAAGAATTTCGGGGAGCTGAAGCTTTCTTT.

V usage is TRBV6-6 and J usage is TRBJ1-4; possible D gene TRBD1, 6 bases. This CDR3 is 15 amino acids long. CDR1 is MNHNY, CDR2 SVGAGI, per germline (reference sequence). V was pared by 5 bases and J by 4 bases, with 14 bases between. In DNA form, the CDR3 reads TGTGCCAGCAGTACTTCACAGGGAGTTAATGAAAAACTGTTTTTT. Translating it yields CASSTSQGVNEKLFF.

The chain is built from TRBV10-3 and TRBJ2-7; TRBD1 matches at 10 bases. This CDR3 contains 14 residues. V lost 6 bases, J lost 0 bases, and 2 bases stayed unmatched. Germline V gene sequence: CDR1 ENHRY, CDR2 SYGVKD. The CDR3 region is CAIRGDRGSYEQYF. The CDR3 DNA is TGTGCCATCAGAGGGGACAGGGGCTCCTACGAGCAGTACTTC.

The gene calls are TRBV19 and TRBJ1-4; 9 bases align to TRBD1. The CDR3 sequence is 18 residues long. CDR1 LNHDA and CDR2 SQIVND come from the germline V gene (reference sequence). V was clipped by 5 bases and J by 5 bases; unmatched bases: 15. The CDR3 sequence is CASSGRTGASFRNEKLFF. The CDR3 DNA is TGTGCCAGTAGTGGGCGGACAGGGGCGTCATTCAGGAATGAAAAACTGTTTTTT.

The chain has TRBV9 and TRBJ1-1, with no clear D. Germline V gene lookup returns CDR1 SGDLS and CDR2 YYNGEE. The CDR3 extends over 13 amino acids. V lost 0 bases to trimming and J lost 7 bases, with 10 bases between them. The CDR3, as DNA: TGTGCCAGCAGCGTAGTCCTTGGAGGTGAAGCTTTCTTT. Amino acid sequence: CASSVVLGGEAFF.

The rearrangement uses TRBV3-1 (or the pseudogene TRBV3-2) and TRBJ2-7; D remains ambiguous. V lost 6 bases to trimming and J lost 2 bases, with 5 bases between them. The CDR3 contains 11 residues. Germline V gene lookup returns CDR1 LGHDT and CDR2 YNNKEL (reference sequence). The CDR3: CASRQAYEQYF. DNA for the CDR3: TGTGCCAGCAGGCAGGCCTACGAGCAGTACTTC.

The chain recombines TRBV5-1 with TRBJ2-1, with 10 positions matching TRBD2. The germline CDR1 and CDR2 sequences are SGHRS and YFSETQ. The CDR3 contains 14 residues. The V and J ends lost 4 bases and 6 bases, in that order; junction bases with no gene match: 4. CDR3 residues: CASSPGTSANEQFF. CDR3 coding DNA: TGCGCCAGCAGCCCCGGGACTAGCGCCAATGAGCAGTTCTTC.

The chain employs TRBV20-1 and TRBJ1-5; 9 bases agree with TRBD1. Per the germline V gene, CDR1 is DFQATT and CDR2 is SNEGSKA (reference sequence). The CDR3 contains 15 residues. The junction had 7 bases not matched to a gene; V was cut back by 3 bases and J by 4 bases. CDR3 DNA: TGCAGTGCTAGTGGGGGACAGGGTGGAAATCAGCCCCAGCATTTT. It yields the protein CSASGGQGGNQPQHF.

CDR3 coding DNA: TGCGCCAGCAGCCCCCCAGGGATGAACACCGGGGAGCTGTTTTTT. Its protein product is CASSPPGMNTGELFF. This sequence joins TRBV5-1 and TRBJ2-2; D is perhaps TRBD1 (5 bases). CDR1 and CDR2 from the germline V gene are SGHRS and YFSETQ. The CDR3 covers 15 residues. Trimming shortened V by 4 bases and J by 1 base, and 11 bases separated the two germline ends.

V gene TRBV7-2 combines with J gene TRBJ2-5, with D maybe TRBD2 (5 bases). There are 15 residues in the CDR3. The V end was cut by 5 bases, the J end by 2 bases, with 15 bases between. Germline V gene data show CDR1 as SGHTA and CDR2 as FQGNSA. The CDR3 nucleotides read TGTGCCAGCAGCCGGCGGAACCGGGGTCAAGAGACCCAGTACTTC. Its protein is CASSRRNRGQETQYF.

The rearrangement links TRBV6-2 or TRBV6-3 to TRBJ2-2; 7 nucleotides agree with TRBD2. Germline CDR1 MNHEY, CDR2 SVGEGT. The ends lost 4 bases at V and 0 bases at J; junction bases unmatched: 11. CDR3 size: 18 residues. The CDR3 loop reads CASSFRGVAGTNTGELFF. The CDR3, as DNA: TGTGCCAGCAGTTTCCGTGGGGTAGCGGGTACGAACACCGGGGAGCTGTTTTTT.

This clone has a handful of counts. The genes are TRBV3-1 (or the pseudogene TRBV3-2) and TRBJ1-4; D is unresolved. Trimming removed 2 bases from V and 0 bases from J, with 13 bases in between. Germline values: CDR1 LGHDT, CDR2 YNNKEL (reference sequence). CDR3 length: 17 residues. As DNA, the CDR3 is TGTGCCAGCAGCCAAAGTTCCGGGTATTCAACTAATGAAAAACTGTTTTTT. Residues: CASSQSSGYSTNEKLFF.

V usage is TRBV7-2 and J usage is TRBJ2-5; the D gene is possibly TRBD2 (6 bases). V shed 5 bases and J shed 5 bases, with 21 bases lying between them. Per the germline V gene, CDR1 is SGHTA and CDR2 is FQGNSA. This CDR3 has 16 amino acids. The CDR3 spells CASSPPAGSPTETQYF. DNA for the CDR3: TGTGCCAGCAGCCCCCCCGCGGGGTCCCCAACGGAGACCCAGTACTTC. Combining the CDR3 with reference TRBV7-2 and TRBJ2-5 gives the whole variable domain GAGVSQSPSNKVTEKGKDVELRCDPISGHTALYWYRQSLGQGLEFLIYFQGNSAPDKSGLPSDRFSAERTGGSVSTLTIQRTQQEDSAVYLCASSPPAGSPTETQYFGPGTRLLVL.

This clone was seen a handful of times. The rearrangement uses TRBV6-5 and TRBJ1-2; unclear D gene. The germline V gene encodes CDR1 MNHEY and CDR2 SVGAGI. CDR3 length: 15 amino acids. V was pared by 6 bases and J by 0 bases, with 14 bases between. The CDR3 loop reads CASRDPPGANYGYTF. CDR3 nucleotides: TGTGCCAGCAGGGATCCCCCGGGAGCTAACTATGGCTACACCTTC.

V gene TRBV27 combines with J gene TRBJ1-5, with no clear D. The CDR3 runs 14 residues. V shed 3 bases and J shed 2 bases, with 8 bases lying between them. Germline CDR1 MNHEY, CDR2 SMNVEV (reference sequence). CDR3 protein: CASSFSRGNQPQHF. The CDR3 DNA reads TGTGCCAGCAGTTTTAGTCGGGGCAATCAGCCCCAGCATTTT.

The gene calls are TRBV29-1 and TRBJ1-1; maybe TRBD1 (6 bases). Germline V gene data show CDR1 as SQVTM and CDR2 as ANQGSEA. V lost 7 bases to trimming and J lost 10 bases, with 19 bases between them. The CDR3 sequence is 12 residues long. The CDR3 coding sequence is TGCAGCGGCCAGGACAGTAGTCACCCAGCTTTCTTT. This sequence encodes CSGQDSSHPAFF.

This chain joins TRBV28 and TRBJ1-6; D is ambiguous. CDR3 length: 13 residues. CDR1 and CDR2 from the germline V gene are MDHEN and SYDVKM. Between the trimmed V and J ends, which lost 8 bases and 4 bases, there was a span of 9 bases. CDR3 amino acids: CASRGTYNSPLHF. The CDR3 bases are TGTGCCAGCCGGGGAACATATAATTCACCCCTCCACTTT.

The V gene is TRBV14, the J gene TRBJ1-2; possibly TRBD1 for D (5 bases). CDR3 length: 12 amino acids. The V gene lost 3 bases and the J gene lost 8 bases, with 10 bases spanning the gap. Germline V gene lookup returns CDR1 SGHDN and CDR2 FVKESK. The DNA of the CDR3 is TGTGCCAGCAGCCAGGGCAGGGTCGGCTACACCTTC. It codes for CASSQGRVGYTF.

The genes are TRBV10-3 and TRBJ1-5; D possibly corresponds to TRBD1 (5 bases). This CDR3 has 15 residues. Germline assignment: CDR1 ENHRY and CDR2 SYGVKD. V lost 0 bases, J lost 8 bases, and 14 bases lay in between. CDR3 amino acids: CAISESPGQGEPQHF. The CDR3 nucleotides are TGTGCCATCAGTGAGTCACCGGGCCAAGGGGAGCCCCAGCATTTT.